This TCR beta chain was found in a study of T-cell memory formation after mild COVID-19 (dated by TCRdb to about 2021). Turning to the overall study: Most TCR sequence clusters were specific to one of the two donors. In a couple of donors, T-cell clones that expanded and contracted after mild COVID-19 were followed by sequencing TCRalpha and TCRbeta repertoires longitudinally. Two young, previously healthy adult volunteers, one female and one male, were included in the cohort.

Sequenced on an Illumina NovaSeq 6000. TCRalpha and TCRbeta cDNA libraries were constructed by 5'RACE with constant-segment primers, with sample barcodes and unique molecular identifiers being introduced. RNA was extracted from every sample with Trizol reagent. Amplification of the libraries took two PCR steps, and the second step added a second sample barcode plus Illumina TruSeq adapters. The libraries were sequenced on an Illumina NovaSeq using 2 x 150 bp paired-end reads. On the study's bioinformatics: Demultiplexing of reads and collapsing into UMI-guided consensus sequences were performed with migec v1.2.7. Using mixcr v2.1.11, UMI consensuses were aligned to TRA and TRB V and J templates and then assembled into clonotypes. A clonotype was counted as expanded or contracted only when both edgeR and NoisET called the clonotype significant, with the noise models trained on biological replicates. For edgeR calls, the cutoffs were a false discovery rate-adjusted p below 0.01 and a log2 fold-change threshold of 1. As an exploratory analysis of dynamics, PCA with hierarchical clustering was applied to max-normalized trajectories of the 1000 most abundant clonotypes. Each responding clone was given a CD4 or CD8 phenotype based on the CD4+ and CD8+ repertoires, which had been sequenced separately. TCRdb itself trimmed the public reads at Q25 with fastp, ran MiXCR and retained productive beta chains. Rows with one shared CDR3 protein collapse into an entry with the most common genes and DNA. TCRdb assigned the V and J calls; the authors' analysis was not used. For this sample the table gives fewer than 15,000 distinct CDR3 sequences, of which about 21% were detected only once. Of the sample, around three fifths is held by the ten largest clones.

V and J lose 9 bases and 5 bases, and a span of 19 bases separates them. As encoded in the germline V gene, CDR1 is KGHDR while CDR2 is SFDVKD. The cysteine opens and the phenylalanine closes a CDR3 of 15 amino acids. Only the CDR3 region is kept as DNA, spanning 45 bases read in frame from base 1. Results and caveats for the whole study, not just this receptor: From day 15 to 85, contracting clones showed balanced CD4/CD8 phenotypes, whereas a second wave of clones that expanded from day 15 to 37 leaned towards CD4+. Only a couple of mild cases were covered in the study, and larger cohorts including severe cases with pre-infection samples were considered necessary. The second-wave clones that peaked on day 37 were not confirmed to be SARS-CoV-2 specific. Contracting CD4+ clones appeared mostly in the CM and EM memory subsets, whereas CD8+ clones were enriched in EMRA. Some responding clones were detected in pre-infection memory, which suggested that pre-existing cross-reactive memory T cells had joined the SARS-CoV-2 response.

This clonotype has only a few counts. Its antigen is unknown. No much larger clonotype is one base removed from it; base qualities were not supplied. PBMCs were isolated by Ficoll-Paque density gradient centrifugation. The specimen sequenced was PBMCs or a T cell subset sorted from them (not recorded which). Recombination linked TRBV24-1 to TRBJ1-5; TRBD1 is possibly the D segment (6 matching bases). This clonotype originated in a man aged 18 to 29 who had mild COVID-19 (a few samples of this study predate the infection). The sample titles of this study are shuffled in the database, so cell type and time point are left out; the donor was told from shared clones. CDR3 protein: CATQSGGGGYQPQHF. The DNA reads TGTGCCACCCAGAGCGGCGGGGGGGGCTATCAGCCCCAGCATTTT.